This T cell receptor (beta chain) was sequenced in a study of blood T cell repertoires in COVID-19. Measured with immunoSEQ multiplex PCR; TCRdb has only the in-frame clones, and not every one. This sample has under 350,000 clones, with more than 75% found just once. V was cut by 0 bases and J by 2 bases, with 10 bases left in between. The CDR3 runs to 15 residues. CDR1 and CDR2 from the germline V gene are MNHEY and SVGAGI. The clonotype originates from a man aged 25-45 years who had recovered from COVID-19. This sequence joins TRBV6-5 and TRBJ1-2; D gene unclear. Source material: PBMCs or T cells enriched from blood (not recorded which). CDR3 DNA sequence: TGTGCCAGCAGTTACTCCCAGCCGGGGAACTATGGCTACACCTTC. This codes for CASSYSQPGNYGYTF.